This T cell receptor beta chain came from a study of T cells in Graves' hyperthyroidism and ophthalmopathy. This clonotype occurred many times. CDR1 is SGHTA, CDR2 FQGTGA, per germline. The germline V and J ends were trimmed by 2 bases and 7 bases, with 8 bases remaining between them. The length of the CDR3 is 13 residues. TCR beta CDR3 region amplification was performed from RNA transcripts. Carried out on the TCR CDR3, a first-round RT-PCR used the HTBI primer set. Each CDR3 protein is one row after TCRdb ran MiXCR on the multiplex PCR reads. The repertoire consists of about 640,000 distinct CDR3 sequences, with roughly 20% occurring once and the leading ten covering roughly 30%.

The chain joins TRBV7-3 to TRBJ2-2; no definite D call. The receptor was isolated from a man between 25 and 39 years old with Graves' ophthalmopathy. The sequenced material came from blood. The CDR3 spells CASSLLGGGELFF. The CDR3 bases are TGTGCCAGCAGCTTATTAGGCGGCGGGGAGCTGTTTTTT.